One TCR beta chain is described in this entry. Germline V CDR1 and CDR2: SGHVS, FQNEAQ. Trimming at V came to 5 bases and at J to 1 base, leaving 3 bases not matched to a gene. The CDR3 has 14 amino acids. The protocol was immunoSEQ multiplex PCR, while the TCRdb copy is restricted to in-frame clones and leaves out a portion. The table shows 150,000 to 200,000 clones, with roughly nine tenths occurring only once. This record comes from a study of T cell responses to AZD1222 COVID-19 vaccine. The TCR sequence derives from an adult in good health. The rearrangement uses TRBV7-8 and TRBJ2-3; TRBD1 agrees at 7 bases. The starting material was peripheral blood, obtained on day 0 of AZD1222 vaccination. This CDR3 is CASSGQARTDTQYF. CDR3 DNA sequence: TGTGCCAGCAGCGGACAGGCCCGCACAGATACGCAGTATTTT.